Presented here are 6 T cell receptor beta chains from one specimen sequenced in a study of T cells in Graves' hyperthyroidism and ophthalmopathy. Amplified regions were TCR beta CDR3 sequences from RNA transcripts. Primed by the HTBI set, a first-round RT-PCR was run on the TCR CDR3. Using its own MiXCR run on the multiplex PCR reads, TCRdb lists one record per CDR3 protein. The data show roughly 580,000 distinct CDR3 sequences, 46% seen once. Material: peripheral blood or thyroid tissue (not recorded which). All receptors derive from a woman under 30 with Graves' hyperthyroidism.

The chain is built from TRBV6-5 and TRBJ2-5; tentative D call: TRBD1 (6 bases). Germline values: CDR1 MNHEY, CDR2 SVGAGI. This CDR3 is built from 14 residues. V was pared by 7 bases and J by 3 bases, with 15 bases between. In DNA form, the CDR3 reads TGTGCCAGCACCCGGCCTGGACAGAAAGAGACCCAGTACTTC. Protein: CASTRPGQKETQYF.

This clonotype was seen ten or more times. V and J are TRBV7-8 and TRBJ2-5, with D possibly TRBD2 on 5 matching bases. With 3 bases removed from V and 4 bases from J, the gap between germline ends came to 9 bases. CDR1 and CDR2 (germline): SGHVS, FQNEAQ. This CDR3 is 13 amino acids long. The CDR3 here is CASSLGVTETQYF. Here the CDR3 DNA reads TGTGCCAGCAGCTTGGGAGTTACAGAGACCCAGTACTTC.

The chain is built from TRBV12-3 or TRBV12-4 and TRBJ1-2, with D possibly TRBD1 on 6 matching bases. With 3 bases removed from V and 8 bases from J, the gap between germline ends came to 13 bases. The CDR3 runs to 13 residues. CDR3 in amino acids: CASSFPTGRGYTF. The CDR3 DNA reads TGTGCCAGCAGTTTCCCTACAGGGCGGGGCTACACCTTC.

The table lists this clonotype with a few counts. The chain uses TRBV19 and TRBJ2-7; weak D call: TRBD2 (6 bases). The CDR3 is made up of 14 amino acids. V lost 3 bases, J lost 4 bases, and 13 bases lay in between. Per the germline V gene, CDR1 is LNHDA and CDR2 is SQIVND (reference sequence). CDR3 protein: CASSMDGREYEQYF. The CDR3 coding sequence is TGTGCCAGTAGTATGGACGGGAGAGAATACGAGCAGTACTTC.

V gene TRBV29-1 combines with J gene TRBJ1-4; D possibly corresponds to TRBD1 (6 bases). The CDR3 loop spans 12 amino acids. V lost 3 bases and J 16 bases, leaving 18 bases between the germline ends. Germline V CDR1 and CDR2: SQVTM, ANQGSEA. The CDR3 reads CSVDRQEDEQFF. Written as DNA, the CDR3 is TGCAGCGTTGATCGACAGGAAGATGAGCAGTTTTTT.

This clonotype was recorded a few times. The chain is built from TRBV12-3 or TRBV12-4 and TRBJ2-7; TRBD2 matches at 11 bases. This CDR3 region has 15 residues. The ends lost 6 bases at V and 7 bases at J; junction bases unmatched: 11. In nucleotides, the CDR3 is TGTGCCAGCAGCCGTACTAGCGGGGGTGCCCTGGAGCAGTACTTC. Amino acids: CASSRTSGGALEQYF.